This TCR beta chain appears in the sequencing data of a study of CD8 T cells in ankylosing spondylitis. Findings of the study overall: Earlier authors reported some of these motif variants in reactive arthritis synovial fluid and blood. Matched ankylosing spondylitis synovial fluid reportedly showed significant enrichment of disease-linked clones. Blood of patients with ankylosing spondylitis appeared to be characterized by a TCR beta motif of several highly homologous variants.

For TCR beta, libraries came from quantitative 5'-RACE with molecular barcodes. TCRdb fed the 5' RACE reads into MiXCR, producing one record per CDR3 protein. Of more than 150,000 distinct CDR3 sequences listed, about an eighth are singletons. The CDR3 has 18 amino acids. The V segment lost 0 bases and the J segment 3 bases; nucleotides outside the gene matches: 11. The germline V gene has CDR1 LGHNA and CDR2 YNFKEQ. As regards this clonotype: No antigen is known for it.

Source material: blood, either unsorted or a sorted T cell fraction (not recorded which). The rearrangement links TRBV4-2 to TRBJ2-1, with 7 bases that match TRBD2. The origin of this receptor is a female donor with ankylosing spondylitis or in good health (not recorded which). The CDR3 nucleotides are TGTGCCAGCAGCCAAGACCCCCGCTTTCGGGAGGACTACAATGAGCAGTTCTTC. Translating gives CASSQDPRFREDYNEQFF.